Listed here are 21 T cell receptor beta chains from one sample, sequenced in a study of sequential checkpoint blockade in melanoma. The table came from immunoSEQ multiplex PCR; TCRdb's copy has only in-frame clones and leaves some out. The table shows 15,000 to 20,000 clones, with roughly 28% occurring only once. Noted treatment: randomized to nivolumab then ipilimumab (arm A) or the reverse (arm B). Sequencing used tumor tissue (inferred from file names), obtained from a patient given nivolumab and ipilimumab in sequence. Receptor source: a human donor with melanoma.

This clone showed up just a few times. The CDR3: CASLTRGQGYGYTF. The CDR3 nucleotides read TGTGCCAGCCTAACCAGGGGACAGGGCTATGGCTACACCTTC. The chain combines TRBV12-5 with TRBJ1-2, with TRBD1 matching 9 bases. The CDR3 is 14 amino acids. CDR1 and CDR2 from the germline V gene are LGHNT and FRNRAP.

CDR3 DNA: TGTGCCACCAGCAGAGACCTGGGACTTTCCTACAATGAGCAGTTCTTC. It translates to CATSRDLGLSYNEQFF. The rearrangement links TRBV15 to TRBJ2-1; a possible D gene is TRBD2 (6 bases). Germline-derived CDR1 and CDR2 are LNHNV and YYDKDF (reference sequence). V lost 0 bases and J lost 1, with 10 bases in between. The CDR3 extends over 16 amino acids.

The chain recombines TRBV19 with TRBJ1-5; D call uncertain. V shed 3 bases and J shed 4 bases, with 13 bases lying between them. The CDR3 is 15 amino acids. In germline, CDR1 is LNHDA, CDR2 SQIVND (reference sequence). The DNA for the CDR3 is TGTGCCAGTAGTATCGACGGGGTCCCAAATCAGCCCCAGCATTTT. Its protein product is CASSIDGVPNQPQHF.

This clone was counted between two and nine times. This sequence joins TRBV11-1 and TRBJ2-7; D uncertain. The CDR3 is made up of 15 amino acids. Per the germline V gene, CDR1 is SGHAT and CDR2 is FQDESV (reference sequence). The germline V and J ends were trimmed by 3 bases and 2 bases, with 14 bases remaining between them. CDR3 sequence (DNA): TGTGCCAGCAGCTTCGCCGCCGGCGATACCTACGAGCAGTACTTC. It codes for CASSFAAGDTYEQYF.

At least ten counts were recorded for this clone. The V and J genes are TRBV11-3 and TRBJ1-6; TRBD1 is a possible D gene (6 bases). CDR3 size: 15 residues. Germline values: CDR1 SGHNT, CDR2 YENEEA. V was shortened by 5 bases and J by 10 bases, with 18 bases between the two germline ends. CDR3 coding DNA: TGTGCCAGCAGCGGCGGACAGAAGTATAGCTCACCCCTCCACTTT. It is translated as CASSGGQKYSSPLHF.

This clone was detected only a few times. V and J are TRBV11-3 and TRBJ2-3, with no clear D. The CDR3 sequence is 14 residues long. Germline loops: CDR1 SGHNT, CDR2 YENEEA. Trimming removed 3 bases from V and 4 bases from J, with 11 bases in between. CDR3: CASSLDHPADTQYF. DNA for the CDR3: TGTGCCAGCAGCTTGGACCATCCAGCAGATACGCAGTATTTT.

In this sample, this clone turned up a few times. This chain links TRBV6-8 with TRBJ2-7; TRBD1 might be the D (5 bases). This CDR3 spans 13 amino acids. Germline CDR1 and CDR2: MNHGY and SAAAGT. The ends were cut back, 5 bases at V and 2 bases at J, with 10 bases in the middle. CDR3 in DNA: TGTGCCAGCAGTGTAGACAGTACCTACGAGCAGTACTTC. Its translation: CASSVDSTYEQYF.

The sample holds a few counts of this clone. The chain joins TRBV6-8 to TRBJ1-2; maybe TRBD1 (5 bases). Germline CDR1 and CDR2: MNHGY and SAAAGT. Trimming left V 3 bases short and J 4 bases short, with 15 bases between. The CDR3 length is 15 residues. Written as DNA, the CDR3 is TGTGCCAGCAGTTATTTAAGGGACGGAATCTATGGCTACACCTTC. Translated: CASSYLRDGIYGYTF.

This rearrangement joins TRBV30 to TRBJ2-7; TRBD1 agrees at 8 bases. The CDR3 extends over 15 amino acids. CDR1 is GTSNPN, CDR2 SVGIG, per germline (reference sequence). V lost 3 bases to trimming and J lost 4 bases; unmatched junction nucleotides: 11. In DNA, the CDR3 is TGTGCCTGGAGGACAGGGGTCGGAGCGGCTTACGAGCAGTACTTC. This codes for CAWRTGVGAAYEQYF.

This clone was detected only a few times. The V gene is TRBV11-3, the J gene TRBJ2-5; D perhaps matches TRBD2 (5 bases). There are 15 residues in the CDR3. Trimming took off 5 bases at V and 2 bases at J, with 15 bases between the two ends. Germline V lookup: CDR1 SGHNT, CDR2 YENEEA. Here the CDR3 reads CASSKGAKTQETQYF. The DNA for the CDR3 is TGTGCCAGCAGCAAGGGAGCCAAGACTCAAGAGACCCAGTACTTC. Supplemented by reference TRBV11-3 and TRBJ2-5, the full variable domain reads EAGVVQSPRYKIIEKKQPVAFWCNPISGHNTLYWYLQNLGQGPELLIRYENEEAVDDSQLPKDRFSAERLKGVDSTLKIQPAELGDSAVYLCASSKGAKTQETQYFGPGTRLLVL.

This clone was counted many times. The chain couples TRBV11-3 to TRBJ2-7; D uncertain. The germline V gene has CDR1 SGHNT and CDR2 YENEEA. V dropped 3 bases and J dropped 3 bases, with 12 bases sitting between them. The CDR3 covers 14 residues. The CDR3 DNA is TGTGCCAGCAGCTTGGCGGTAGCCAACTACGAGCAGTACTTC. Its protein product is CASSLAVANYEQYF. The full variable domain, with the rest looked up from reference TRBV11-3 and TRBJ2-7, is EAGVVQSPRYKIIEKKQPVAFWCNPISGHNTLYWYLQNLGQGPELLIRYENEEAVDDSQLPKDRFSAERLKGVDSTLKIQPAELGDSAVYLCASSLAVANYEQYFGPGTRLTVT.

This clone was found a few times. The V and J genes are TRBV6-8 and TRBJ2-5; 7 positions match TRBD1. CDR1 is MNHGY and CDR2 is SAAAGT in the germline V gene. Unmatched junction bases numbered 8, after V lost 6 bases and J lost 4 bases. The CDR3 contains 14 residues. The CDR3 loop reads CASRSRTGTETQYF. CDR3 nucleotides: TGTGCCAGCAGATCGCGGACAGGTACAGAGACCCAGTACTTC.

This chain joins TRBV2 and TRBJ2-7, with 11 nucleotides matching TRBD1. The CDR3 has 15 residues. The V segment lost 7 bases and the J segment 5 bases; nucleotides outside the gene matches: 10. Germline assignment: CDR1 SNHLY and CDR2 FYNNEI. CDR3: CASTTVGQGVHEQYF. The CDR3 region has the DNA TGTGCCAGCACCACCGTGGGACAGGGGGTTCACGAGCAGTACTTC.

The genes are TRBV4-1 and TRBJ2-7; 9 nucleotides line up with TRBD2. Germline CDR1 and CDR2: MGHRA and YSYEKL. The CDR3 spans 20 residues. V was clipped by 2 bases and J by 7 bases; unmatched bases: 24. The CDR3 reads CASSQLVPRSPSGTRGEQYF. CDR3 DNA sequence: TGCGCCAGCAGCCAATTGGTCCCCAGGTCGCCTAGCGGGACCCGTGGGGAGCAGTACTTC.

This clone has only a few counts. This chain joins TRBV9 and TRBJ2-2; D is perhaps TRBD1 (6 bases). V was shortened by 5 bases and J by 6 bases, with 23 bases between the two germline ends. The CDR3 is 17 amino acids. The germline V gene has CDR1 SGDLS and CDR2 YYNGEE. The CDR3 protein is CASSSPGASHKSGELFF. In DNA form, the CDR3 reads TGTGCCAGCAGTTCTCCAGGGGCTAGCCATAAGTCCGGGGAGCTGTTTTTT.

This sequence joins TRBV9 and TRBJ2-3; D remains unclear. This CDR3 contains 12 residues. Between the trimmed V and J ends, which lost 0 bases and 5 bases, there was a span of 4 bases. Germline CDR1 is SGDLS and CDR2 is YYNGEE. CDR3 sequence (DNA): TGTGCCAGCAGCGTAGTCGAAGATACGCAGTATTTT. This codes for CASSVVEDTQYF.

In nucleotides, the CDR3 is TGCGCCAGCAGCTCCAGGACTAGCGGGGTACAAGAGACCCAGTACTTC. Its protein is CASSSRTSGVQETQYF. This chain links TRBV5-1 with TRBJ2-5; 12 bases map to TRBD2. Germline assignment: CDR1 SGHRS and CDR2 YFSETQ. After removal of 3 bases from V and 2 bases from J, the junction contained 5 bases not matched to a gene. The CDR3 covers 16 residues.

This clone was detected only a few times. The CDR3 spells CASSSAKLLNTDTQYF. As DNA, the CDR3 is TGTGCCAGCAGCTCGGCGAAACTACTTAACACAGATACGCAGTATTTT. The gene calls are TRBV11-3 and TRBJ2-3; no firm D call. There are 16 residues in the CDR3. Trimming took 4 bases from V and 2 from J, leaving 16 bases between them. CDR1 is SGHNT and CDR2 is YENEEA in the germline V gene.

At least ten counts were recorded for this clone. V gene TRBV11-3 combines with J gene TRBJ1-5; 10 bases are shared with TRBD1. The CDR3 is made up of 14 amino acids. Germline loops: CDR1 SGHNT, CDR2 YENEEA. V was pared by 3 bases and J by 5 bases, with 1 base of the junction left unmatched. CDR3 loop: CASSFGTGDQPQHF. The CDR3 region has the DNA TGTGCCAGCAGCTTCGGGACAGGGGATCAGCCCCAGCATTTT.

This clone has more than one count but fewer than ten. The chain links TRBV9 to TRBJ2-2, with 10 bases aligning to TRBD2. Trimming took 5 bases from V and 8 from J; bases not matched to a gene: 9. Germline V CDR1 and CDR2: SGDLS, YYNGEE. There are 15 residues in the CDR3. CDR3 in amino acids: CASSEKGTSVGELFF. The CDR3 DNA reads TGTGCCAGCAGTGAAAAGGGGACTAGCGTTGGGGAGCTGTTTTTT.

The V call is TRBV6-8, the J call TRBJ2-2; TRBD1 might be the D (6 bases). The germline V gene encodes CDR1 MNHGY and CDR2 SAAAGT. Trimming left V 11 bases short and J 7 bases short, with 17 bases between. The CDR3 spans 13 residues. Written as DNA, the CDR3 is TGTGCCGGGGGCTCCGCGGGTGACGGGGAGCTGTTTTTT. As protein: CAGGSAGDGELFF.